The present T cell receptor (beta chain) was sequenced within a study of T cell repertoires in cytomegalovirus infection. Study at large: Carrying CMV and the relevant HLA type showed in public TCR beta signatures.

This clonotype was counted at least ten times. The antigen remains undetermined. V lost 0 bases and J lost 6; bases outside the gene matches: 3. Germline assignment: CDR1 SGHVS and CDR2 FNYEAQ. CDR3 length: 15 residues. Whole-study findings and limits: Dominating the ex vivo response were HLA-C-restricted CMV-specific TCR beta clonotypes. Pooled public TCR beta family frequency picked out CMV carriers with the relevant HLA.

TCRdb re-called the reads with MiXCR, one entry per CDR3 protein. The sample yields fewer than 550,000 distinct CDR3 sequences, more than 15% seen once. This clonotype was sampled from a human donor in good health (CMV status not recorded). Some clones in this sample may be carry-over from other donors' samples. V is TRBV7-6 and J is TRBJ2-3, with 10 bases matching TRBD2. The sample consisted of CD8+ T cells from PBMCs. The CDR3 nucleotides read TGTGCCAGCAGCTTAGCGAGCGGGGGGGGGGATACGCAGTATTTT. Residues: CASSLASGGGDTQYF.